One T cell receptor (beta chain) is described in this entry. This specimen comes from a study of blood T cell repertoires in COVID-19. For the study at large: Both acute and convalescent COVID-19 samples were obtained from the United States, Italy and Spain.

Here immunoSEQ multiplex PCR was the method, and the copy in TCRdb shows in-frame clones only, minus some. The sample lists more than 100,000 clones; roughly 85% were seen once. V was cut by 3 bases and J by 2 bases, with 8 bases left in between. Germline CDR1 and CDR2: KGHSH and LQKENI. The CDR3 has 14 residues. This sequence joins TRBV18 and TRBJ1-5; D remains unclear. This sequence was found in a man aged 80 or over with acute or convalescent COVID-19. The specimen was peripheral blood. CDR3 protein: CASSPDNGNQPQHF. In DNA form, the CDR3 reads TGTGCCAGCTCACCTGACAACGGCAATCAGCCCCAGCATTTT.